This T cell receptor beta chain originates from a study of blood T cell repertoires in COVID-19. For the study at large: Material from acute and convalescent COVID-19 was sourced from the United States, Italy and Spain. The cDNA or gDNA used as material had been derived from T cells, B-cell-depleted T cells, or PBMCs.

Data came from immunoSEQ multiplex PCR; TCRdb stores just in-frame clones and leaves some out. The sample records some 97,000 clones, 70% to 80% being singletons. The table lists this clone with a few counts. V dropped 4 bases and J dropped 5 bases, with 20 bases sitting between them. The length of the CDR3 is 15 residues. Germline V gives CDR1 GTSNPN, CDR2 SVGIG (reference sequence). Sequencing used peripheral blood. The chain has TRBV30 and TRBJ2-5, with D tentatively TRBD2 (6 bases). This TCR derives from an older man with active or convalescent COVID-19. CDR3 sequence reads: CAWTGRTLRGETQYF. For the CDR3, the DNA is TGTGCCTGGACGGGGCGCACCCTCCGGGGGGAGACCCAGTACTTC.